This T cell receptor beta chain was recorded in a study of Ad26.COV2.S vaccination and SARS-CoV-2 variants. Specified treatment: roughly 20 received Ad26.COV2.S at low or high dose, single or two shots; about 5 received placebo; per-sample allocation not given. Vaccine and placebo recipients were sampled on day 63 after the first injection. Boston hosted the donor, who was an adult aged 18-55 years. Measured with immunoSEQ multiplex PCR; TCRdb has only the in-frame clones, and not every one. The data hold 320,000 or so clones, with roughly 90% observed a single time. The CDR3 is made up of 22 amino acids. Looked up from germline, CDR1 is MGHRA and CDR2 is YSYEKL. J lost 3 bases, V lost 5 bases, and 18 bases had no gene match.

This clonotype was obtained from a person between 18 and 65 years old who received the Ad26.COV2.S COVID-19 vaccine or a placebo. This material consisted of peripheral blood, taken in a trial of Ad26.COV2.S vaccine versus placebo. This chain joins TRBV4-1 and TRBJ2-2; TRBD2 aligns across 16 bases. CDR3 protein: CASSGRGVVSGLAGGDTGELFF. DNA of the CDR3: TGCGCCAGCAGCGGCAGGGGGGTAGTTTCGGGACTAGCGGGAGGGGACACCGGGGAGCTGTTTTTT.